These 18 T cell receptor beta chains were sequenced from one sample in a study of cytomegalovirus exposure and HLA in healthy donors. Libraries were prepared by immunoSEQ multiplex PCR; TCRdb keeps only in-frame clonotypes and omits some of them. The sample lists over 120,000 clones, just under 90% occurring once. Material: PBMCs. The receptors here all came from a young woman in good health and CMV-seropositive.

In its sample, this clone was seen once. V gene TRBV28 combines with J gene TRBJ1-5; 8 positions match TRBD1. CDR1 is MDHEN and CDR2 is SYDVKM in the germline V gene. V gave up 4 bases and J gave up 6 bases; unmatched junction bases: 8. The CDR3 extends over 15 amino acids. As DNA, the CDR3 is TGTGCCAGCAGTTATGACAGGGGAGCCGGTCAGCCCCAGCATTTT. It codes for CASSYDRGAGQPQHF.

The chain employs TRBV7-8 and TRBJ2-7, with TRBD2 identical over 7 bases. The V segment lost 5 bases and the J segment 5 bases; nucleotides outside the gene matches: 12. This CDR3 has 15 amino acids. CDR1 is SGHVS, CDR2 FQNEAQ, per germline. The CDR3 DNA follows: TGTGCCAGCAGCCTCGTTAATAGCGGGTCCCACGAGCAGTACTTC. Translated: CASSLVNSGSHEQYF. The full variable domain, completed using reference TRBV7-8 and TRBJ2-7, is GAGVSQSPRYKVAKRGQDVALRCDPISGHVSLFWYQQALGQGPEFLTYFQNEAQLDKSGLPSDRFFAERPEGSVSTLKIQRTQQEDSAVYLCASSLVNSGSHEQYFGPGTRLTVT.

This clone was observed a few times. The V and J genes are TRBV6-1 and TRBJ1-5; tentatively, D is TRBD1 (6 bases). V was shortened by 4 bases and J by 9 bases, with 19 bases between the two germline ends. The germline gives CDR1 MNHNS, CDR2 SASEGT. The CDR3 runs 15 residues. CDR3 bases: TGTGCCAGCAGTGCCTGGGACACTCGTGGGGGGCCCCAGCATTTT. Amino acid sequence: CASSAWDTRGGPQHF.

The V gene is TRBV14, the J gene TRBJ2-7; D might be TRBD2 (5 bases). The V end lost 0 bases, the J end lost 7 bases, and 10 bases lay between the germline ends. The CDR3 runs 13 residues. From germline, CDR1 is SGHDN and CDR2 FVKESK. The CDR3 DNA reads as TGTGCCAGCAGCCAAGATCTAGCTGGGGAGCAGTACTTC. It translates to CASSQDLAGEQYF. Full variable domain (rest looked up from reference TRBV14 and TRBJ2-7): EAGVTQFPSHSVIEKGQTVTLRCDPISGHDNLYWYRRVMGKEIKFLLHFVKESKQDESGMPNNRFLAERTGGTYSTLKVQPAELEDSGVYFCASSQDLAGEQYFGPGTRLTVT.

The CDR3 DNA follows: TGTGCCAGCAGCTTGGGACTAGCTAAAGAGCAGTACTTC. It codes for CASSLGLAKEQYF. This rearrangement joins TRBV5-4 to TRBJ2-7; 7 bases align to TRBD2. The J segment lost 7 bases and the V segment lost 0 bases, leaving 4 bases of the junction unmatched. The germline V gene has CDR1 SGHNT and CDR2 YYREEE (reference sequence). The CDR3 contains 13 residues.

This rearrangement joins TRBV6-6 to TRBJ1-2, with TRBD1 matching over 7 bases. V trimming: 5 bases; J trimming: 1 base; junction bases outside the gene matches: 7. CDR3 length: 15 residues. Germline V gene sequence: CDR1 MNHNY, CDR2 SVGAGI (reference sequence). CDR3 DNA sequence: TGTGCCAGCAGTCAGTACAGGGGAATTAACTATGGCTACACCTTC. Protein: CASSQYRGINYGYTF.

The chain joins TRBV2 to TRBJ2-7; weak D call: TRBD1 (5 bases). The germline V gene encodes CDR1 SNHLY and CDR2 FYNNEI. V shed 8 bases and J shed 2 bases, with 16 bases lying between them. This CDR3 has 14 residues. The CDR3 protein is CASFPGGRAYEQYF. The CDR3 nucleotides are TGTGCCAGCTTCCCCGGCGGCAGGGCCTACGAGCAGTACTTC.

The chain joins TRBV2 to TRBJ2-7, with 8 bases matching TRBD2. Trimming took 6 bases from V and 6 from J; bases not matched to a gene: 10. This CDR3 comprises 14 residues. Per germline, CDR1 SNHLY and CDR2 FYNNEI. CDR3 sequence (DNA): TGTGCCAGCAGGACCGGGACTAGGCGTCGCGAGCAGTACTTC. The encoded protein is CASRTGTRRREQYF.

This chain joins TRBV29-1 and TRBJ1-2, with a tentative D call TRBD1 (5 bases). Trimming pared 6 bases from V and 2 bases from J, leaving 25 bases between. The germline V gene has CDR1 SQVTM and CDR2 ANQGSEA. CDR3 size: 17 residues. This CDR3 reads CSVGPGDLPRGNYGYTF. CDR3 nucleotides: TGCAGCGTCGGACCGGGAGATCTCCCTCGGGGGAACTATGGCTACACCTTC.

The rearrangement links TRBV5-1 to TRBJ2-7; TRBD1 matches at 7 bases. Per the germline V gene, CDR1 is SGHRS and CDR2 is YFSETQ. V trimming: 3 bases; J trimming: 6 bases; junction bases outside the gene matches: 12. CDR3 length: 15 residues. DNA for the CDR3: TGCGCCAGCAGCTCTACCCTGACAGGGCAGAGCGAGCAGTACTTC. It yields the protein CASSSTLTGQSEQYF.

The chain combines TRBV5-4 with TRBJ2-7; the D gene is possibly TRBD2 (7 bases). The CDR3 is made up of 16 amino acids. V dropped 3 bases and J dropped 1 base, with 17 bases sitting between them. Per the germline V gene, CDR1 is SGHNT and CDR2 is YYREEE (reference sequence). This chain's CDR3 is CASSSGGGGHSYEQYF. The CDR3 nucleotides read TGTGCCAGCAGCTCTGGGGGCGGGGGCCATTCCTACGAGCAGTACTTC.

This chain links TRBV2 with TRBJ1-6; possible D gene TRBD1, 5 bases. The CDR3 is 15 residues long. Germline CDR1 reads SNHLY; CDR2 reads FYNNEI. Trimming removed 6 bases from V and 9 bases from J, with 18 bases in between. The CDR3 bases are TGTGCCAGCAGCCGTGAGTCGGGGAGGGGTTCACCCCTCCACTTT. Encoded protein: CASSRESGRGSPLHF. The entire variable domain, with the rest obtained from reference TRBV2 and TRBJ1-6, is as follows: EPEVTQTPSHQVTQMGQEVILRCVPISNHLYFYWYRQILGQKVEFLVSFYNNEISEKSEIFDDQFSVERPDGSNFTLKIRSTKLEDSAMYFCASSRESGRGSPLHFGNGTRLTVT.

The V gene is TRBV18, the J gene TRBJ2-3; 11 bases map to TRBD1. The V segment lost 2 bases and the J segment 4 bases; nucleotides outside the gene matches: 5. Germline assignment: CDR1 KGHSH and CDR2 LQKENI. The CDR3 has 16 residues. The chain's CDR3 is CASSPRTGGIADTQYF. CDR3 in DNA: TGTGCCAGCTCACCAAGGACAGGGGGCATCGCAGATACGCAGTATTTT.

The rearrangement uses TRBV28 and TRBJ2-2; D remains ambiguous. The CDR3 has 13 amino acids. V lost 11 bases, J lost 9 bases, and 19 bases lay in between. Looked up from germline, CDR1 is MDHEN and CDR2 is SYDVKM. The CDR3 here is CAGSSTKYRELFF. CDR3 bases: TGTGCCGGGTCCAGTACTAAATACCGGGAGCTGTTTTTT. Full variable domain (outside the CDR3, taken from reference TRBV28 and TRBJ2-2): DVKVTQSSRYLVKRTGEKVFLECVQDMDHENMFWYRQDPGLGLRLIYFSYDVKMKEKGDIPEGYSVSREKKERFSLILESASTNQTSMYLCAGSSTKYRELFFGEGSRLTVL.

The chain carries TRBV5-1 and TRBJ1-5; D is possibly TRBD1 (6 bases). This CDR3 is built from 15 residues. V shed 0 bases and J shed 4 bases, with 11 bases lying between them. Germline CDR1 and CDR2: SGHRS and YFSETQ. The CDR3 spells CASSLAPGDNQPQHF. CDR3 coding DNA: TGCGCCAGCAGCTTGGCCCCAGGGGATAATCAGCCCCAGCATTTT.

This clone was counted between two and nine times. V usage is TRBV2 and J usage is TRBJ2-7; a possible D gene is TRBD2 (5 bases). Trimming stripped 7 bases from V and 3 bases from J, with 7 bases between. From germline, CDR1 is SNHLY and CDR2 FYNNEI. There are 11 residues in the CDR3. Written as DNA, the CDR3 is TGTGCCAGCATCGGGGACTACGAGCAGTACTTC. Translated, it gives CASIGDYEQYF.

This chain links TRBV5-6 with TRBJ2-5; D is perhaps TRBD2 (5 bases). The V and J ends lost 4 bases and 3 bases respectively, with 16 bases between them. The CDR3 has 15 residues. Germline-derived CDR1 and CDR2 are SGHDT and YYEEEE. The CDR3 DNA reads TGTGCCAGCAGCGGAACATGGACGCGGGAAGAGACCCAGTACTTC. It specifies CASSGTWTREETQYF.

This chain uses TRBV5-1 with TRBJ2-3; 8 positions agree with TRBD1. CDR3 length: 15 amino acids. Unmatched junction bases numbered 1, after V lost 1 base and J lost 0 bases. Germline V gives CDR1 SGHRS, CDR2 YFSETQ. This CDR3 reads CASSLTGGSTDTQYF. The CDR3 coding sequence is TGCGCCAGCAGCTTGACAGGGGGTAGCACAGATACGCAGTATTTT.